This T cell receptor beta chain emerged from a study of patients and donors after allogeneic stem cell transplantation (dated by TCRdb to 2018 to 2021). As concerns this clonotype: Its cognate antigen has yet to be identified. Within one base of it there is no much larger clone, and no base qualities were kept.

Libraries were constructed by RT-PCR. The sample was run on a NextSeq 550. TCRdb reran the public reads through fastp at Q25 and MiXCR, keeping productive beta chains. Under each unique CDR3 protein, matching rows form one entry showing the most common genes and DNA. Across this sample there are 110,000 or so distinct CDR3 sequences, with over 30% seen only once. The ten largest clones take up more than 25% of the sample. Sequenced input: blood, either unsorted or a sorted T cell fraction (not recorded which). The receptor was isolated from a human donor who was either an allogeneic HSCT recipient or a stem cell or donor lymphocyte infusion donor (not recorded which). It is not recorded whose cells these are; they may come from a transplant donor.

The DNA reads TGTGCCAGCTCACCACTTTCCGACACTAAGGGTCGTGGCTACACCTTC. Translated, this gives CASSPLSDTKGRGYTF. This chain is built from TRBV18 and TRBJ1-2; no D gene can be assigned with confidence. Including the terminal cysteine and phenylalanine, the CDR3 comprises 16 residues. The DNA shown is the 48-base CDR3, in frame from base 1. V lost 1 base and J lost 7 bases; the stretch between them is 19 bases long. Per the germline V gene, KGHSH is the CDR1 and LQKENI is the CDR2.